These 15 T cell receptor beta chains came from one sample sequenced in a study of shared clonotypes between healthy human individuals (dated by TCRdb to about 2020). The library was prepared using the immunoSEQ multiplex PCR assay. TCRdb re-hosts the immuneACCESS table, in-frame sequences only. Its copies lack some clones; in the studies checked, an unresolved V gene accounts for under half of them, and the cause for the rest is not known. In this sample the table shows millions of clones, roughly nine tenths of which occur a single time. Around 0.15% of the sample is taken by the ten largest. Sequences were obtained from naive CD4+ T cells sorted from blood. In the paper's terms, the cell subset or site label means: CD45RA+ positively selected. The receptors were sampled from a man younger than 35 in good health.

The chain couples TRBV11-1 to TRBJ2-7; 7 bases fit TRBD1. Germline CDR1 is SGHAT and CDR2 is FQDESV (reference sequence). V shed 4 bases, J shed 5 bases, and the junction held 2 bases outside the gene matches. The CDR3 is 12 residues long. The CDR3 DNA sequence: TGTGCCAGCAGCTCCGACAGGGACGAGCAGTACTTC. Protein: CASSSDRDEQYF.

This chain joins TRBV10-3 and TRBJ2-1; TRBD2 matches at 11 bases. CDR1 is ENHRY, CDR2 SYGVKD, per germline. The CDR3 is 16 amino acids. Trimming removed 3 bases from V and 6 bases from J; junction bases left unmatched: 7. The CDR3 coding sequence is TGTGCCATCAGTGAATTGACTAGCGGGGCCACCAATGAGCAGTTCTTC. It encodes CAISELTSGATNEQFF.

V usage is TRBV10-2 and J usage is TRBJ1-6; D possibly corresponds to TRBD1 (5 bases). CDR3 length equals 15 residues. Germline V lookup: CDR1 WSHSY, CDR2 SAAADI. Trimming cost V 3 bases and J 3 bases, with 9 bases left between them. This CDR3 is CASSEGAVYNSPLHF. The CDR3, as DNA: TGCGCCAGCAGTGAAGGGGCAGTCTATAATTCACCCCTCCACTTT.

This clone was counted once. The CDR3 coding sequence is TGTGCCAGCAGCTTTGGGGCCTCGGAGCAGTACTTC. Its protein is CASSFGASEQYF. V and J are TRBV5-5 and TRBJ2-7; weak D call: TRBD1 (5 bases). The CDR3 is 12 residues long. Trimming pared 2 bases from V and 7 bases from J, leaving 10 bases between. CDR1 SGHKS and CDR2 YYEKEE come from the germline V gene (reference sequence).

The table lists this clone with a count of one. The genes are TRBV6-1 and TRBJ2-1, with D hard to call. The germline V gene encodes CDR1 MNHNS and CDR2 SASEGT. The CDR3 consists of 12 residues. V was cut by 5 bases and J by 9 bases, with 11 bases left in between. The CDR3 loop is CASSSWFGEQFF. CDR3 coding DNA: TGTGCCAGCAGTAGCTGGTTCGGTGAGCAGTTCTTC.

This clone was detected only once. Distinct nucleotide sequences in the sample also encode this CDR3. The chain carries TRBV5-1 and TRBJ1-1; D remains unclear. There are 14 residues in the CDR3. Germline loops: CDR1 SGHRS, CDR2 YFSETQ. The ends were cut back, 1 base at V and 2 bases at J, with 9 bases in the middle. DNA of the CDR3: TGCGCCAGCAGCTTGAACGGAGGTAACACTGAAGCTTTCTTT. Amino acids: CASSLNGGNTEAFF.

The rearrangement uses TRBV13 and TRBJ2-1, with TRBD2 as a possible D gene (5 bases). The CDR3 is 18 residues long. Trimming cost V 0 bases and J 5 bases, with 20 bases left between them. Germline V gene lookup returns CDR1 PRHDT and CDR2 FYEKMQ (reference sequence). The chain's CDR3 is CASSLGVYGVEGDNEQFF. CDR3 bases: TGTGCCAGCAGCTTAGGGGTATACGGGGTTGAGGGTGACAATGAGCAGTTCTTC.

The V call is TRBV2, the J call TRBJ2-7; 10 positions match TRBD1. The J segment lost 3 bases and the V segment lost 5 bases, leaving 7 bases of the junction unmatched. The CDR3 is made up of 15 amino acids. Germline loops: CDR1 SNHLY, CDR2 FYNNEI. CDR3 sequence: CASSKDRGNYYEQYF. The CDR3 nucleotides are TGTGCCAGCAGTAAGGACAGGGGGAATTACTACGAGCAGTACTTC.

This chain links TRBV7-3 with TRBJ1-1, with D maybe TRBD1 (5 bases). V gave up 2 bases and J gave up 6 bases, with 10 bases separating them. The length of the CDR3 is 13 residues. CDR1 is SGHTA and CDR2 is FQGTGA in the germline V gene. The CDR3 reads CASSLQGPPEAFF. CDR3 DNA: TGTGCCAGCAGCTTACAGGGTCCCCCTGAAGCTTTCTTT. The whole variable domain, remainder taken from reference TRBV7-3 and TRBJ1-1, is GAGVSQTPSNKVTEKGKYVELRCDPISGHTALYWYRQSLGQGPEFLIYFQGTGAADDSGLPNDRFFAVRPEGSVSTLKIQRTERGDSAVYLCASSLQGPPEAFFGQGTRLTVV.

The chain recombines TRBV18 with TRBJ2-3, with D uncertain. This CDR3 spans 14 amino acids. V lost 1 base to trimming and J lost 2 bases, with 7 bases between them. Looked up from germline, CDR1 is KGHSH and CDR2 is LQKENI. DNA for the CDR3: TGTGCCAGCTCACCACGAGAAACCACAGATACGCAGTATTTT. Amino acid sequence: CASSPRETTDTQYF.

The chain couples TRBV29-1 to TRBJ1-2; weak D call: TRBD1 (6 bases). V was trimmed by 3 bases and J by 7 bases, leaving 15 bases between them. The CDR3 spans 13 residues. Germline CDR1 SQVTM, CDR2 ANQGSEA. As DNA, the CDR3 is TGCAGCGTTGACGGGGGGCTCGTATCTGGCTACACCTTC. It encodes CSVDGGLVSGYTF.

This clone was found once. Distinct nucleotide sequences in the sample also encode this CDR3. This chain joins TRBV18 and TRBJ2-2; unclear D gene. The CDR3 consists of 15 residues. V lost 3 bases and J lost 5, with 13 bases in between. The germline V gene has CDR1 KGHSH and CDR2 LQKENI. CDR3 nucleotides: TGTGCCAGCTCACCGTCGGGCTCCGGTACCGGGGAGCTGTTTTTT. It is translated as CASSPSGSGTGELFF.

The chain employs TRBV5-1 and TRBJ2-6; a possible D gene is TRBD2 (5 bases). CDR1 and CDR2 from the germline V gene are SGHRS and YFSETQ. CDR3 length: 16 amino acids. V was trimmed by 7 bases and J by 0 bases, leaving 14 bases between them. The CDR3 coding sequence is TGCGCCAGCTTCAGCGGACCACACTCTGGGGCCAACGTCCTGACTTTC. Its protein product is CASFSGPHSGANVLTF.

This clone showed up just once. The J gene is TRBJ2-3, the V gene TRBV10-3; D call uncertain. V was trimmed by 10 bases and J by 2 bases, leaving 7 bases between them. CDR3 length: 11 amino acids. The V gene's germline CDR1 is ENHRY and CDR2 SYGVKD. The CDR3 loop is CATKVTDTQYF. The DNA of the CDR3 is TGTGCCACCAAAGTCACAGATACGCAGTATTTT.

The chain employs TRBV5-1 and TRBJ2-2, with 11 bases fitting TRBD1. After removal of 4 bases from V and 8 bases from J, the junction contained 7 bases not matched to a gene. The germline V gene has CDR1 SGHRS and CDR2 YFSETQ. The length of the CDR3 is 15 residues. The CDR3 DNA reads as TGCGCCAGCAGCCCAGGACAGGGGGCGCTGGGGGAGCTGTTTTTT. Its protein is CASSPGQGALGELFF.